The present TCR beta chain was sequenced within a study of T-cell reconstitution after alpha-beta-depleted transplantation in children. The authors prepared the TCRbeta library with unique molecular identifiers. MiXCR, run by TCRdb on the PCR reads, gives a single entry per CDR3 protein. Among approximately 270,000 distinct CDR3 sequences listed, more than 9% were seen once. The CDR3 runs 14 residues. The J segment lost 7 bases and the V segment lost 3 bases, leaving 3 bases of the junction unmatched. The material was PBMCs from the stem cell graft donor, obtained from the stem cell graft. The sequence was obtained from a human donor who donated a stem cell graft to a child with SCID. The rearrangement joins TRBV12-3 or TRBV12-4 to TRBJ2-1; 10 nucleotides match TRBD1. The CDR3 loop is CASSFWTGGNEQFF. CDR3 coding DNA: TGTGCCAGCAGTTTCTGGACAGGGGGAAATGAGCAGTTCTTC.